This T cell receptor beta chain derives from a study of blood T cells in healthy people across ages. This clonotype has just a few counts. Its matching antigen is unknown. Study-level findings and limits: Per million T cells, TCR beta diversity dropped roughly linearly as age increased. With donor CMV status unknown, expanded clonotype changes were possibly confounded.

Isolation yielded PBMCs, at least 6 million per sample, in every case. PCR was performed a second time for about 7 to 12 cycles using a sample-barcoded 5' primer and a J-beta primer mix. Every cDNA molecule bore a tag from a template-switch adaptor containing 12 random nucleotides. TCRdb reanalysed the 5' RACE reads using MiXCR and keeps one entry per CDR3 protein. The sample yields 1.5 million to 1.8 million distinct CDR3 sequences, approximately 43% seen once. V trimming: 8 bases; J trimming: 2 bases; junction bases outside the gene matches: 7. CDR1 is SQVTM, CDR2 ANQGSEA, per germline. The length of the CDR3 is 13 residues.

Sequenced material: blood. The chain recombines TRBV29-1 with TRBJ2-3; 7 nucleotides match TRBD2. The clonotype originates from a woman aged 18-29 years in good health. As DNA, the CDR3 is TGCAGCCGAGAAGCGGGATTCACAGATACGCAGTATTTT. Amino acid sequence: CSREAGFTDTQYF.